Presented here are 21 T cell receptor beta chains from one specimen sequenced in a study of CD4 T cells in relation to SARS-CoV-2 and coronaviruses. Sequenced by immunoSEQ multiplex PCR; TCRdb stores in-frame clones only, minus some. This table holds 30,000 to 45,000 clones, around 83% found once. These receptors have no known antigen. Sample: naive CD4+ T cells from PBMCs, cultured in vitro. As to subset: naive CD4+ T cells isolated by negative enrichment. These receptor sequences come from an adult with COVID-19.

The chain joins TRBV7-2 to TRBJ2-5, with 9 bases identical to TRBD2. Germline trimming cut 0 bases from V and 5 bases from J; bases unmatched to any gene: 4. This CDR3 comprises 15 residues. CDR1 is SGHTA, CDR2 FQGNSA, per germline. CDR3 DNA: TGTGCCAGCAGCTTAGCTTTAGCGGGAGCGGAGACCCAGTACTTC. Protein: CASSLALAGAETQYF.

The chain uses TRBV28 and TRBJ2-1; 14 nucleotides agree with TRBD2. With 8 bases clipped from V and 2 bases from J, the junction kept 5 bases outside the gene matches. Germline V gene data show CDR1 as MDHEN and CDR2 as SYDVKM. The CDR3 runs to 16 residues. The CDR3 is CASLRLAGGTYNEQFF. In DNA, the CDR3 is TGTGCCAGCTTAAGACTAGCGGGAGGGACCTACAATGAGCAGTTCTTC.

The chain has TRBV15 and TRBJ2-7; D perhaps matches TRBD1 (5 bases). Trimming shortened V by 0 bases and J by 1 base, and 13 bases separated the two germline ends. The germline gives CDR1 LNHNV, CDR2 YYDKDF (reference sequence). This CDR3 is built from 16 residues. CDR3 nucleotides: TGTGCCACCAGCAGAGAGCCAGGGCTTTTATCCTACGAGCAGTACTTC. This sequence encodes CATSREPGLLSYEQYF.

J is TRBJ2-5 and V is TRBV29-1; D is undetermined. The CDR3 spans 10 residues. Trimming removed 2 bases at V and 2 bases at J, with 0 bases between. The germline V gene has CDR1 SQVTM and CDR2 ANQGSEA. CDR3 sequence reads: CSVEQETQYF. CDR3 in DNA: TGCAGCGTTGAACAAGAGACCCAGTACTTC.

This sequence joins TRBV30 and TRBJ2-7, with 9 bases fitting TRBD2. The CDR3 consists of 14 residues. Germline V gene lookup returns CDR1 GTSNPN and CDR2 SVGIG (reference sequence). V was clipped by 2 bases and J by 4 bases; unmatched bases: 6. Here the CDR3 DNA reads TGTGCCTGGAGTCCGGCGACTAGCGGTTACGAGCAGTACTTC. Residues: CAWSPATSGYEQYF.

This sequence joins TRBV7-2 and TRBJ1-6; D not resolved. The germline V gene has CDR1 SGHTA and CDR2 FQGNSA. Trimming took off 4 bases at V and 6 bases at J, with 16 bases between the two ends. The CDR3 runs to 16 residues. CDR3 sequence (DNA): TGTGCCAGCAGCTCGGCGCGTCAGTCAGTTAATTCACCCCTCCACTTT. As protein: CASSSARQSVNSPLHF. The variable domain in full, with the rest retrieved from reference TRBV7-2 and TRBJ1-6, is GAGVSQSPSNKVTEKGKDVELRCDPISGHTALYWYRQSLGQGLEFLIYFQGNSAPDKSGLPSDRFSAERTGGSVSTLTIQRTQQEDSAVYLCASSSARQSVNSPLHFGNGTRLTVT.

This sequence joins TRBV5-6 and TRBJ2-7, with 11 bases identical to TRBD2. CDR3 length: 16 residues. Germline lookup yields CDR1 SGHDT and CDR2 YYEEEE. With 0 bases clipped from V and 4 bases from J, the junction kept 6 bases outside the gene matches. CDR3 loop: CASSLGAGLADYEQYF. CDR3 DNA sequence: TGTGCCAGCAGCTTGGGCGCGGGACTAGCGGATTACGAGCAGTACTTC.

This clone was recorded once. V and J are TRBV6-6 and TRBJ2-2; 8 nucleotides line up with TRBD2. This CDR3 is 16 amino acids long. CDR1 MNHNY and CDR2 SVGAGI come from the germline V gene (reference sequence). With V trimmed by 5 bases and J by 5 bases, 10 bases remained unmatched. DNA of the CDR3: TGTGCCAGCAGTCGAGGGGGACTAGTAAGGACCGGGGAGCTGTTTTTT. Residues: CASSRGGLVRTGELFF.

The chain couples TRBV6-6 to TRBJ2-2; D gene uncertain. The germline V gene encodes CDR1 MNHNY and CDR2 SVGAGI (reference sequence). This CDR3 contains 14 residues. V was clipped by 4 bases and J by 2 bases, with 8 bases between them. The CDR3 loop reads CASSSPINTGELFF. The CDR3 region has the DNA TGTGCCAGCAGTTCCCCAATTAACACCGGGGAGCTGTTTTTT.

This clone was detected once. The chain links TRBV9 to TRBJ2-3, with no clear D. The V and J ends lost 0 bases and 0 bases respectively, with 11 bases between them. This CDR3 comprises 16 residues. Germline V gene lookup returns CDR1 SGDLS and CDR2 YYNGEE. CDR3 DNA sequence: TGTGCCAGCAGCGTAGCTAACGGCTTTAGCACAGATACGCAGTATTTT. Its protein is CASSVANGFSTDTQYF.

V and J are TRBV6-2 or TRBV6-3 and TRBJ1-2, with D tentatively TRBD1 (6 bases). Germline CDR1 and CDR2: MNHEY and SVGEGT. This CDR3 region has 13 residues. V lost 2 bases and J lost 4, with 8 bases in between. DNA for the CDR3: TGTGCCAGCAGTTACCGACAGGCCTATGGCTACACCTTC. It codes for CASSYRQAYGYTF.

This clone was found a few times. V usage is TRBV30 and J usage is TRBJ1-1; D remains ambiguous. The CDR3 covers 14 residues. V shed 1 base and J shed 1 base, with 10 bases lying between them. Germline CDR1 reads GTSNPN; CDR2 reads SVGIG (reference sequence). CDR3 protein: CAWSAGRSNTEAFF. The CDR3 DNA sequence: TGTGCCTGGAGTGCGGGGAGATCGAACACTGAAGCTTTCTTT. Supplemented by reference TRBV30 and TRBJ1-1, the full variable domain reads SQTIHQWPATLVQPVGSPLSLECTVEGTSNPNLYWYRQAAGRGLQLLFYSVGIGQISSEVPQNLSASRPQDRQFILSSKKLLLSDSGFYLCAWSAGRSNTEAFFGQGTRLTVV.

This clone was observed once. The rearrangement links TRBV2 to TRBJ1-6; maybe TRBD1 (6 bases). Trimming removed 1 base from V and 7 bases from J, with 8 bases in between. Germline-derived CDR1 and CDR2 are SNHLY and FYNNEI. The CDR3 sequence is 14 residues long. CDR3: CASSEGQGNSPLHF. In nucleotides, the CDR3 is TGTGCCAGCAGTGAAGGGCAGGGGAATTCACCCCTCCACTTT. Using reference TRBV2 and TRBJ1-6 for the parts outside the CDR3, the full variable domain is EPEVTQTPSHQVTQMGQEVILRCVPISNHLYFYWYRQILGQKVEFLVSFYNNEISEKSEIFDDQFSVERPDGSNFTLKIRSTKLEDSAMYFCASSEGQGNSPLHFGNGTRLTVT.

The chain combines TRBV27 with TRBJ1-1; TRBD1 matches 7 bases. The CDR3 has 14 residues. The germline V gene has CDR1 MNHEY and CDR2 SMNVEV (reference sequence). The V and J ends lost 3 bases and 0 bases, in that order; junction bases with no gene match: 1. The CDR3 sequence is CASSFDRVNTEAFF. The CDR3 DNA follows: TGTGCCAGCAGTTTTGACAGGGTGAACACTGAAGCTTTCTTT.

The J gene is TRBJ2-7, the V gene TRBV7-2; D is possibly TRBD1 or TRBD2 (5 bases each). The V and J ends lost 1 base and 4 bases respectively, with 17 bases between them. The germline V gene has CDR1 SGHTA and CDR2 FQGNSA. The CDR3 spans 16 residues. The CDR3 bases are TGTGCCAGCAGCTTAGACGGTGGGGGATTGGGATACGAGCAGTACTTC. Amino acid sequence: CASSLDGGGLGYEQYF.

The CDR3 region has the DNA TGTGCCAGCAGCCCCGGGACTCTCCGCTCTGGGGCCAACGTCCTGACTTTC. Its translation is CASSPGTLRSGANVLTF. The rearrangement joins TRBV5-4 to TRBJ2-6, with TRBD2 as a possible D gene (6 bases). Germline V gene data show CDR1 as SGHNT and CDR2 as YYREEE (reference sequence). V dropped 4 bases and J dropped 0 bases, with 14 bases sitting between them. CDR3 length: 17 residues.

The rearrangement joins TRBV5-4 to TRBJ2-3; 9 bases map to TRBD2. Looked up from germline, CDR1 is SGHNT and CDR2 is YYREEE (reference sequence). This CDR3 has 14 amino acids. J lost 4 bases, V lost 5 bases, and 5 bases had no gene match. This CDR3 reads CASSLAGNSDTQYF. In nucleotides, the CDR3 is TGTGCCAGCAGTCTAGCGGGGAACTCAGATACGCAGTATTTT.

V is TRBV19 and J is TRBJ2-5, with D perhaps TRBD1 (5 bases). The CDR3 loop spans 15 amino acids. Trimming cost V 5 bases and J 5 bases, with 18 bases left between them. Germline-derived CDR1 and CDR2 are LNHDA and SQIVND (reference sequence). The CDR3 loop is CASSHDSLKPETQYF. The CDR3 DNA sequence: TGTGCCAGTAGTCACGACAGTCTCAAACCCGAGACCCAGTACTTC.

This chain joins TRBV19 and TRBJ2-5, with 8 bases fitting TRBD1. V dropped 6 bases and J dropped 5; count of bases not matched to a gene: 14. The germline gives CDR1 LNHDA, CDR2 SQIVND (reference sequence). CDR3 length equals 16 residues. CDR3 region: CASSKPSGGGKETQYF. The CDR3 bases are TGTGCCAGTAGCAAACCCTCAGGGGGCGGAAAGGAGACCCAGTACTTC.

V is TRBV18 and J is TRBJ1-2; 7 bases fit TRBD1. Trimming removed 3 bases from V and 6 bases from J; junction bases left unmatched: 13. CDR3 length equals 16 residues. CDR1 KGHSH and CDR2 LQKENI come from the germline V gene. The DNA of the CDR3 is TGTGCCAGCTCACCGGGGACGGGGACAGCGTTCAATGGCTACACCTTC. It codes for CASSPGTGTAFNGYTF.

The V and J genes are TRBV10-1 and TRBJ2-6; D assignment may be TRBD1 or TRBD2 (5 bases each). The germline V and J ends were trimmed by 7 bases and 2 bases, with 15 bases remaining between them. The CDR3 extends over 16 amino acids. Germline CDR1 is WNHNN and CDR2 is SYGVQD (reference sequence). Written as DNA, the CDR3 is TGCGCCAGCATGGGGGACGGTAACACTGGGGCCAACGTCCTGACTTTC. Its translation: CASMGDGNTGANVLTF.